The 3 T cell receptor beta chains listed next were all sequenced from one sample in a study of blood T cell repertoires in COVID-19. Assay: immunoSEQ multiplex PCR; the TCRdb copy retains only in-frame clones and omits some. The data contain some 200,000 clones, roughly 87% of them singletons. The sequenced material came from peripheral blood. The receptors come from a woman aged 40 to 55 with acute or convalescent COVID-19.

The chain employs TRBV5-6 and TRBJ1-2; 9 positions match TRBD1. CDR3 length: 14 residues. CDR1 and CDR2 (germline): SGHDT, YYEEEE. Losses at the gene ends were 0 bases for V and 3 bases for J; bases not matched to a gene: 0. CDR3 DNA: TGTGCCAGCAGCTTGGGGGACAGGGACTATGGCTACACCTTC. It translates to CASSLGDRDYGYTF.

This chain connects TRBV7-9 to TRBJ2-1; 8 nucleotides match TRBD2. The CDR3 contains 14 residues. The germline gives CDR1 SEHNR, CDR2 FQNEAQ (reference sequence). V trimming: 2 bases; J trimming: 8 bases; junction bases outside the gene matches: 5. CDR3 sequence (DNA): TGTGCCAGCAGCTTAACGGGAGGGGGTGATGAGCAGTTCTTC. Translation gives CASSLTGGGDEQFF.

The chain employs TRBV30 and TRBJ2-5; 13 positions match TRBD2. The ends lost 1 base at V and 6 bases at J; junction bases unmatched: 5. CDR1 GTSNPN and CDR2 SVGIG come from the germline V gene (reference sequence). This CDR3 comprises 15 residues. The CDR3 nucleotides read TGTGCCTGGAGTGCTGGGACTAGCGGGATAAAGACCCAGTACTTC. It yields the protein CAWSAGTSGIKTQYF.